A single sample is the source of the 30 T cell receptor beta chains below, sequenced in a study of T cell repertoires in cytomegalovirus infection. TCRdb ran MiXCR on the reads and lists one entry per CDR3 protein. The sample carries some 320,000 distinct CDR3 sequences, almost 30% recorded once. These receptors' antigens are unknown. The material was cultured PBMCs, obtained from culture after CMV antigen stimulation. Receptors originate from a human donor in good health (CMV status not recorded). Some clones in this sample may be carry-over from other donors' samples.

At least ten counts were recorded for this clonotype. The chain couples TRBV7-9 to TRBJ2-3, with 8 bases fitting TRBD2. The CDR3 is 16 amino acids. CDR1 is SEHNR, CDR2 FQNEAQ, per germline (reference sequence). Unmatched junction bases numbered 12, after V lost 5 bases and J lost 5 bases. The CDR3, as DNA: TGTGCCAGCAGCCCAGACCGGCGGGGGGCCTTAGATACGCAGTATTTT. Translating gives CASSPDRRGALDTQYF.

This clonotype appeared many times. The J gene is TRBJ1-1, the V gene TRBV12-3 or TRBV12-4; 9 bases are a match to TRBD1. CDR3 length: 14 residues. V lost 5 bases and J lost 4; bases outside the gene matches: 5. As DNA, the CDR3 is TGTGCCAGCAGTCCGACGGACAGGGGCACTGAAGCTTTCTTT. Protein product: CASSPTDRGTEAFF.

V usage is TRBV28 and J usage is TRBJ1-1; TRBD1 is a possible D gene (5 bases). The CDR3 has 15 residues. Trimming cost V 6 bases and J 8 bases, with 22 bases left between them. Germline V CDR1 and CDR2: MDHEN, SYDVKM. The CDR3 is CASRLGDGTEYEAFF. The CDR3 DNA follows: TGTGCCAGCAGATTGGGAGACGGGACGGAATACGAAGCTTTCTTT.

The chain carries TRBV5-6 and TRBJ2-7, with 9 bases aligning to TRBD1. Germline lookup yields CDR1 SGHDT and CDR2 YYEEEE. Trimming at V came to 4 bases and at J to 3 bases, leaving 5 bases not matched to a gene. This CDR3 contains 14 residues. CDR3: CASSRSTGGYEQYF. The CDR3 DNA reads TGTGCCAGCAGCAGATCGACAGGGGGCTACGAGCAGTACTTC.

The genes are TRBV10-2 and TRBJ1-4, with 10 bases fitting TRBD1. V lost 8 bases and J lost 5; bases outside the gene matches: 2. Germline lookup yields CDR1 WSHSY and CDR2 SAAADI. This CDR3 has 13 amino acids. The CDR3 is CASGDRGNEKLFF. Here the CDR3 DNA reads TGCGCCAGCGGGGACAGGGGCAATGAAAAACTGTTTTTT.

This clonotype has just one count. This chain connects TRBV11-2 to TRBJ1-6, with D tentatively TRBD1 (5 bases). The CDR3 runs 15 residues. Between the trimmed V and J ends, which lost 5 bases and 4 bases, there was a span of 12 bases. Germline V gene lookup returns CDR1 SGHAT and CDR2 FQNNGV. CDR3 coding DNA: TGTGCCAGCAGCAGATTACAGGAATATAATTCACCCCTCCACTTT. It translates to CASSRLQEYNSPLHF.

The J gene is TRBJ1-1, the V gene TRBV11-2, with 7 positions matching TRBD1. This CDR3 comprises 14 residues. Trimming removed 4 bases from V and 2 bases from J; junction bases left unmatched: 4. CDR1 SGHAT and CDR2 FQNNGV come from the germline V gene. The CDR3 loop is CASSWDSINTEAFF. In DNA form, the CDR3 reads TGTGCCAGCAGCTGGGACAGCATAAACACTGAAGCTTTCTTT.

The CDR3, as DNA: TGTGCCAGCAGTTCAGGACAGCCCATTGAAGCTTTCTTT. Its translation: CASSSGQPIEAFF. The rearrangement links TRBV28 to TRBJ1-1, with D perhaps matching TRBD1 (6 bases). V lost 4 bases, J lost 7 bases, and 13 bases lay in between. The length of the CDR3 is 13 residues. CDR1 and CDR2 (germline): MDHEN, SYDVKM.

On this clonotype itself: One end of the junction does not line up with germline, which may come from a read error. The V call is TRBV20-1, the J call TRBJ2-7; D is undetermined. This CDR3 has 14 residues. Germline CDR1 and CDR2: DFQATT and SNEGSKA (reference sequence). The CDR3 sequence is CSARDLIGSHEQYF. The CDR3 DNA follows: TGCAGTGCTAGAGATCTGATAGGCTCCCACGAGCAGTACTTC.

This clonotype has a count of ten or more. The chain has TRBV7-8 and TRBJ2-7; tentative D call: TRBD1 (5 bases). Trimming pared 1 base from V and 7 bases from J, leaving 23 bases between. Germline CDR1 and CDR2: SGHVS and FQNEAQ. CDR3 length equals 17 residues. For the CDR3, the DNA is TGTGCCAGCAGCTTAGAGGTATTGGCAGGGTCAGCTTGGGAGCAGTACTTC. Translation: CASSLEVLAGSAWEQYF.

The chain employs TRBV19 and TRBJ1-3; D remains ambiguous. Per germline, CDR1 LNHDA and CDR2 SQIVND (reference sequence). The CDR3 is made up of 13 amino acids. Between the trimmed V and J ends, which lost 6 bases and 4 bases, there was a span of 10 bases. The CDR3 loop is CASRSGRGNTIYF. In nucleotides, the CDR3 is TGTGCCAGTAGAAGTGGCAGAGGAAACACCATATATTTT.

The chain recombines TRBV11-2 with TRBJ2-3; TRBD1 is a possible D gene (6 bases). The CDR3 contains 16 residues. Germline V CDR1 and CDR2: SGHAT, FQNNGV. Between the trimmed V and J ends, which lost 4 bases and 2 bases, there was a span of 16 bases. CDR3 region: CASSSSTGFNTDTQYF. The CDR3 nucleotides read TGTGCCAGCAGCTCCTCCACAGGGTTCAACACAGATACGCAGTATTTT.

V gene TRBV19 combines with J gene TRBJ2-5, with 9 bases aligning to TRBD1. This CDR3 comprises 16 residues. The germline V gene has CDR1 LNHDA and CDR2 SQIVND (reference sequence). V shed 5 bases and J 5 bases; nucleotides not matched to a gene: 12. The CDR3 reads CASSLTGTGSGETQYF. DNA of the CDR3: TGTGCCAGTAGTCTTACCGGGACAGGGAGCGGGGAGACCCAGTACTTC.

The V and J genes are TRBV7-6 and TRBJ2-1; no clear D. Germline CDR1 reads SGHVS; CDR2 reads FNYEAQ. The V and J ends lost 5 bases and 7 bases respectively, with 9 bases between them. CDR3 size: 12 residues. The CDR3 protein is CASSLLRNEQFF. As DNA, the CDR3 is TGTGCCAGCAGCCTATTGCGGAATGAGCAGTTCTTC.

This clonotype was counted ten times or more. The V gene is TRBV6-1, the J gene TRBJ1-2; D ambiguous. Per germline, CDR1 MNHNS and CDR2 SASEGT. The V end lost 3 bases, the J end lost 3 bases, and 17 bases lay between the germline ends. The CDR3 totals 16 residues. CDR3 DNA: TGTGCCAGCAGTGAGTTCTATGCGGGGAGCTACTATGGCTACACCTTC. It codes for CASSEFYAGSYYGYTF.

This clonotype was found a few times. The V gene is TRBV6-1, the J gene TRBJ2-3; TRBD1 matches 8 bases. The J segment lost 0 bases and the V segment lost 6 bases, leaving 2 bases of the junction unmatched. CDR3 length: 14 residues. Germline CDR1 is MNHNS and CDR2 is SASEGT. The CDR3 sequence: CASSRTGSTDTQYF. CDR3 nucleotide sequence: TGTGCCAGCAGCCGGACAGGGAGCACAGATACGCAGTATTTT.

The V gene is TRBV12-3 or TRBV12-4, the J gene TRBJ2-7, with 9 bases that match TRBD1. This CDR3 comprises 14 residues. V was clipped by 6 bases and J by 6 bases; unmatched bases: 9. This chain's CDR3 is CASSLPGQGREQYF. CDR3 in DNA: TGTGCCAGCAGCCTCCCTGGACAGGGGCGCGAGCAGTACTTC.

This clonotype was seen more than once but under ten times. The J gene is TRBJ2-2, the V gene TRBV29-1, with D tentatively TRBD1 or TRBD2 (6 bases each). CDR3 length: 14 amino acids. Germline CDR1 is SQVTM and CDR2 is ANQGSEA. V lost 4 bases to trimming and J lost 3 bases, with 12 bases between them. The CDR3 sequence: CSVGGAVDTGELFF. The DNA for the CDR3 is TGCAGCGTTGGGGGGGCAGTGGACACCGGGGAGCTGTTTTTT.

This clonotype was counted a single time. A much larger clone lies a single base off, so this may be a read error. The gene calls are TRBV7-2 and TRBJ2-5, with 8 bases that match TRBD2. V was clipped by 10 bases and J by 4 bases; unmatched bases: 8. The germline V gene has CDR1 SGHTA and CDR2 FQGNSA. The CDR3 loop spans 13 amino acids. The CDR3 bases are TGTGCCAACATGCTCCGGGGGGGAGAGACCCAGTACTTC. Its translation is CANMLRGGETQYF.

The chain links TRBV20-1 to TRBJ2-1; D possibly uses TRBD1 or TRBD2 (5 bases each). The V and J ends lost 8 bases and 6 bases respectively, with 11 bases between them. This CDR3 has 11 residues. The V gene's germline CDR1 is DFQATT and CDR2 SNEGSKA (reference sequence). This CDR3 is CSLSGGNEQFF. The CDR3 region has the DNA TGCAGTCTTAGTGGGGGCAATGAGCAGTTCTTC.

This clonotype has a count of ten or more. The rearrangement uses TRBV7-2 and TRBJ2-3, with 9 positions matching TRBD1. V lost 4 bases and J lost 4; bases outside the gene matches: 9. The CDR3 runs 16 residues. CDR1 is SGHTA and CDR2 is FQGNSA in the germline V gene. CDR3 residues: CASSYPGQGGADTQYF. The CDR3 DNA follows: TGTGCCAGCAGCTACCCGGGACAGGGAGGTGCAGATACGCAGTATTTT. The full variable domain, rest sourced from reference TRBV7-2 and TRBJ2-3, is GAGVSQSPSNKVTEKGKDVELRCDPISGHTALYWYRQSLGQGLEFLIYFQGNSAPDKSGLPSDRFSAERTGGSVSTLTIQRTQQEDSAVYLCASSYPGQGGADTQYFGPGTRLTVL.

The chain has TRBV11-3 and TRBJ2-1; 8 nucleotides line up with TRBD2. J gave up 8 bases and V 1 base, and 4 bases lay outside the gene matches. The CDR3 totals 14 residues. In germline, CDR1 is SGHNT, CDR2 YENEEA. In DNA form, the CDR3 reads TGTGCCAGCAGCTTAGCCAGCGGGAGAGATGAGCAGTTCTTC. As protein: CASSLASGRDEQFF.

This rearrangement joins TRBV20-1 to TRBJ1-4; tentative D call: TRBD1 (5 bases). The CDR3 is made up of 12 amino acids. The V gene lost 6 bases and the J gene lost 4 bases, with 9 bases spanning the gap. The germline CDR1 and CDR2 sequences are DFQATT and SNEGSKA (reference sequence). The CDR3 protein is CSAADSNEKLFF. For the CDR3, the DNA is TGCAGTGCGGCCGACAGTAATGAAAAACTGTTTTTT.

This chain links TRBV28 with TRBJ1-6; D unclear. Germline loops: CDR1 MDHEN, CDR2 SYDVKM. The germline V and J ends were trimmed by 5 bases and 4 bases, with 3 bases remaining between them. The CDR3 is 12 residues long. Written as DNA, the CDR3 is TGTGCCAGCAGTCAGTATAATTCACCCCTCCACTTT. Protein: CASSQYNSPLHF.

This clonotype was seen ten or more times. This sequence joins TRBV7-9 and TRBJ2-1, with D unresolved. The germline V gene encodes CDR1 SEHNR and CDR2 FQNEAQ (reference sequence). The CDR3 sequence is 15 residues long. V dropped 5 bases and J dropped 0 bases, with 11 bases sitting between them. CDR3 in amino acids: CASSPRVSSYNEQFF. Here the CDR3 DNA reads TGTGCCAGCAGCCCACGGGTGAGCTCCTACAATGAGCAGTTCTTC.

The chain recombines TRBV28 with TRBJ1-2, with D possibly matching TRBD1 (6 bases). V lost 5 bases and J 4 bases, leaving 14 bases between the germline ends. This CDR3 contains 14 residues. The germline V gene encodes CDR1 MDHEN and CDR2 SYDVKM. The CDR3 nucleotides read TGTGCCAGCAGTAATCAGGGGCAAATCTATGGCTACACCTTC. Protein: CASSNQGQIYGYTF.

The chain is built from TRBV5-4 and TRBJ2-7; a weak D match, TRBD1 (6 bases). CDR3 length: 14 residues. Germline V CDR1 and CDR2: SGHNT, YYREEE (reference sequence). V was shortened by 7 bases and J by 7 bases, with 21 bases between the two germline ends. CDR3: CASSHGGGKMEQYF. CDR3 DNA sequence: TGTGCCAGCTCCCATGGGGGCGGAAAGATGGAGCAGTACTTC. The whole variable domain, filled in from reference TRBV5-4 and TRBJ2-7, reads ETGVTQSPTHLIKTRGQQVTLRCSSQSGHNTVSWYQQALGQGPQFIFQYYREEENGRGNFPPRFSGLQFPNYSSELNVNALELDDSALYLCASSHGGGKMEQYFGPGTRLTVT.

This clonotype has just a few counts. V and J are TRBV4-2 and TRBJ2-7, with 10 bases aligning to TRBD2. The CDR3 runs to 16 residues. Trimming removed 1 base from V and 3 bases from J; junction bases left unmatched: 6. The V gene's germline CDR1 is LGHNA and CDR2 YNFKEQ. CDR3 nucleotide sequence: TGTGCCAGCAGCCAAGGTGGGACTAGCGTTCGCTACGAGCAGTACTTC. Protein sequence: CASSQGGTSVRYEQYF.

The gene calls are TRBV7-6 and TRBJ2-6, with 7 bases lining up with TRBD1. This CDR3 spans 17 amino acids. In germline, CDR1 is SGHVS, CDR2 FNYEAQ. V gave up 2 bases and J gave up 0 bases; unmatched junction bases: 4. The chain's CDR3 is CASSLRQGRSGANVLTF. The DNA for the CDR3 is TGTGCCAGCAGCTTAAGACAGGGACGCTCTGGGGCCAACGTCCTGACTTTC.

The chain carries TRBV19 and TRBJ1-4; 8 bases line up with TRBD1. The CDR3 length is 13 residues. The junction had 5 bases not matched to a gene; V was cut back by 7 bases and J by 7 bases. The germline CDR1 and CDR2 sequences are LNHDA and SQIVND (reference sequence). CDR3 bases: TGTGCCAGTACCACTGACAGGGGTGAAAAACTGTTTTTT. The encoded protein is CASTTDRGEKLFF.